A selection of T cell receptor beta chains follows, all from one sample in a study of blood T cells in healthy people across ages. One entry per CDR3 protein results from TCRdb running MiXCR on the 5' RACE reads. The sample carries around 500,000 distinct CDR3 sequences, less than 60% recorded once. The sample was blood. The receptor set was obtained from a man aged 80 or over in good health. CDR3s include the opening cysteine and the closing phenylalanine or tryptophan. The D gene is left open where the match is weak. Clone size is not always given. Where it is, it says once, few, many or a class for expanded clones.

j_gene	d_gene	abundance	v_gene	CDR3nt	CDR3aa
TRBJ2-3	-	few	TRBV7-2	TGTGCCAGCAGCTTCGACGCGGGGCTGGATACGCAGTATTTT	CASSFDAGLDTQYF
TRBJ2-3	-	few	TRBV4-3	TGCGCCAGCAGCCAAAACACCCGCACAGATACGCAGTATTTT	CASSQNTRTDTQYF
TRBJ2-1	TRBD2	-	TRBV11-2	TGTGCCAGCACCTCGGGGGGGCGGTCGTTTTACAATGAGCAGTTCTTC	CASTSGGRSFYNEQFF
TRBJ2-7	-	-	TRBV7-3	TGTGCCAGCAGCGTTGGGGAGCCCCCCTACGAGCAGTACTTC	CASSVGEPPYEQYF
TRBJ2-4	TRBD1	-	TRBV5-1	TGCGCCAGCAGCTCCGGGACAGGGAGTAGAGAGCAGTACTTC	CASSSGTGSREQYF
TRBJ2-5	-	-	TRBV3-1	TGTGCCAGCAGCCAAGTGCTCGGAGAGACCCAGTACTTC	CASSQVLGETQYF
TRBJ1-2	-	many	TRBV29-1	TGCAGCGTTGGGGGAGTGGCAGTCTATGGCTACACCTTC	CSVGGVAVYGYTF
TRBJ2-3	-	-	TRBV7-9	TGTGCCAGCAGCTCCCTAACACGGGATACGCAGTATTTT	CASSSLTRDTQYF
TRBJ1-6	TRBD1	-	TRBV4-3	TGCGCCAGCAGCCGAAGGGGGACAGGGAAATCACCCCTCCACTTT	CASSRRGTGKSPLHF
TRBJ2-7	-	-	TRBV5-1	TGCGCCAGCAGCTTGTTGCGCAGGGCCTACGAGCAGTACTTC	CASSLLRRAYEQYF
TRBJ1-1	-	-	TRBV29-1	TGCAGCGTTGAGGATGAACGGAGAAACACTGAAGCTTTCTTT	CSVEDERRNTEAFF
TRBJ2-2	TRBD2	-	TRBV6-5	TGTGCCAGCAGTTACTCGGAGACTAGCGTCCCGCGCGGCGGGGAGCTGTTTTTT	CASSYSETSVPRGGELFF
TRBJ2-1	-	-	TRBV11-2	TGTGCCAGCAGCTTGCTAGCCTATGGGGGAAATGAGCAGTTCTTC	CASSLLAYGGNEQFF
TRBJ2-7	TRBD1	-	TRBV20-1	TGCAGTGTCCCACCGGACAGGGCCCCCTACGAGCAGTACTTC	CSVPPDRAPYEQYF
TRBJ2-7	-	-	TRBV6-2/TRBV6-3	TGTGCCAGCAGTACCCATCTACGGGGCGAGCAGTACTTC	CASSTHLRGEQYF
TRBJ1-5	TRBD1	many	TRBV7-2	TGTGCCAGCAGCTCAGGGGGAGTAGCTCAGCCCCAGCATTTT	CASSSGGVAQPQHF
TRBJ2-3	-	-	TRBV7-6	TGTGCCAGCAGCTTAGGGGGGGACCTCACAGATACGCAGTATTTT	CASSLGGDLTDTQYF
TRBJ2-3	-	few	TRBV20-1	TGCAGTGCTAGAGTTGGCTTGCCGCAAGATACGCAGTATTTT	CSARVGLPQDTQYF
TRBJ2-7	TRBD2	many	TRBV7-9	TGTGCCAGCAGCTTAGCCAGAAGCGGGAGGGAGAGCTCCTACGAGCAGTACTTC	CASSLARSGRESSYEQYF
TRBJ1-2	-	-	TRBV4-3	TGCGCCAGCAGCCAAGATGGTGGGGGTGGCTACACCTTC	CASSQDGGGGYTF
TRBJ2-7	-	-	TRBV5-1	TGCGCCAGCAGTTTGAGGGTGCTCGGAGCCGGATACGAGCAGTACTTC	CASSLRVLGAGYEQYF
TRBJ2-1	-	many	TRBV7-2	TGTGCCAGCAGCTTATCTCGGGACAATGAGCAGTTCTTC	CASSLSRDNEQFF
TRBJ1-2	-	many	TRBV6-6	TGTGCCAGCAGTTACGGGCGTCAGCAGGGAATGAGTGGCTACACCTTC	CASSYGRQQGMSGYTF
TRBJ2-6	-	-	TRBV7-2	TGTGCCAGCAGCTTAGTCTTGGGCTCTGGGGCCAACGTCCTGACTTTC	CASSLVLGSGANVLTF
TRBJ1-2	TRBD1	-	TRBV12-3/TRBV12-4	TGTGCCAGCAGTCATACAGGCGGACAGGTCTATGGCTACACCTTC	CASSHTGGQVYGYTF
TRBJ2-3	-	-	TRBV15	TGTGCCACCAGCAGAGATAGGAGGGAACTCACAGATACGCAGTATTTT	CATSRDRRELTDTQYF
TRBJ1-3	TRBD1	-	TRBV10-3	TGTGCCATCAGTGAGTCCCCCCCAGGGGGCAATGGAAACACCATATATTTT	CAISESPPGGNGNTIYF
TRBJ1-2	TRBD1	few	TRBV4-1	TGCGCCAGCAGCCAGGCGCCCCAGGGGGATGGCTACACCTTC	CASSQAPQGDGYTF
TRBJ2-7	-	-	TRBV5-1	TGCGCCAGCAGCTTGGGAGGAGGAGGGGGTTCCTACGAGCAGTACTTC	CASSLGGGGGSYEQYF
TRBJ2-5	TRBD2	-	TRBV6-2/TRBV6-3	TGTGCCAGCAGACCTACTACTAGCGGGGGCTACAATGAGCAGTACTTC	CASRPTTSGGYNEQYF
TRBJ2-1	TRBD1	many	TRBV6-6	TGTGCCGGGGGGACAGGGCTCAATGAGCAGTTCTTC	CAGGTGLNEQFF
TRBJ2-1	TRBD1	once	TRBV13	TGTGCCAGCAGCTTGGGACAGGAGTTGAACAGGAATGAGCAGTTCTTC	CASSLGQELNRNEQFF
TRBJ2-7	TRBD2	-	TRBV20-1	TGCAGTTTCTCTAGCGGGATTTACGAGCAGTACTTC	CSFSSGIYEQYF
TRBJ2-7	-	many	TRBV7-2	TGTGCCAGCAGCTTCGGAGAGAACTCCTACGAGCAGTACTTC	CASSFGENSYEQYF
TRBJ2-3	-	-	TRBV7-9	TGTGCCAGCAGCGTAGGGGCAGGAGGTTCGCAGTATTTT	CASSVGAGGSQYF
TRBJ2-7	-	few	TRBV29-1	TGCAGCGTTTCATGGGGGGAATCCTACGAGCAGTACTTC	CSVSWGESYEQYF
TRBJ2-3	-	-	TRBV15	TGTGCCACCAGCCGACCGCAGGCGGAAGATACGCAGTATTTT	CATSRPQAEDTQYF
TRBJ2-5	-	-	TRBV3-1	TGTGCCAGCAGCCCCTCCGCGGCTCCGCCTTACGCCCAGTACTTC	CASSPSAAPPYAQYF
TRBJ1-5	-	-	TRBV6-7	TGTGCCAGCAGTTACATTAGTCAGGCCAATCAGCCCCAGCATTTT	CASSYISQANQPQHF
TRBJ1-5	TRBD1	-	TRBV7-2	TGTGCCAGCAGCCCCTTCGGCCCAGGGGGAGTAGGTCAGCCCCAGCATTTT	CASSPFGPGGVGQPQHF
TRBJ2-1	-	-	TRBV20-1	TGCAGTGCTAGAGATCATCAAGACAACAATGAGCAGTTCTTC	CSARDHQDNNEQFF
TRBJ1-5	-	-	TRBV6-7	TGTGCAGAAGGCCCCCGTTATGGGCCCCAGCATTTT	CAEGPRYGPQHF
TRBJ2-3	TRBD2	-	TRBV20-1	TGCAGTGCTAGCGGCCTAGCGGGGGGCCCCCGCACAGATACGCAGTATTTT	CSASGLAGGPRTDTQYF
TRBJ2-3	TRBD2	-	TRBV10-3	TGTGCCATCAGGGAACTAGCGGTCACAGATACGCAGTATTTT	CAIRELAVTDTQYF
TRBJ2-3	-	-	TRBV20-1	TGCAGTGCTAGCTACCAGGGAACAGATACGCAGTATTTT	CSASYQGTDTQYF
TRBJ2-3	-	few	TRBV20-1	TGCAGTGCTGGCGACAGGACCAATACGCAGTATTTT	CSAGDRTNTQYF
TRBJ2-2	-	-	TRBV4-3	TGCGCCAGCAGCCAAGGGGCACCGAACACCGGGGAGCTGTTTTTT	CASSQGAPNTGELFF
TRBJ1-1	TRBD1	-	TRBV19	TGTGCCAGTATGGAGGACAGGGGTCGAACTGAAGCTTTCTTT	CASMEDRGRTEAFF
TRBJ2-4	-	-	TRBV20-1	TGCAGTGCTGTTGGGGGACTCGTCGGCAAAAACATTCAGTACTTC	CSAVGGLVGKNIQYF
TRBJ2-4	TRBD1	-	TRBV25-1	TGTGCCAGCAGTGACAGAGGGGGCCAAAACATTCAGTACTTC	CASSDRGGQNIQYF
TRBJ2-3	TRBD2	-	TRBV9	TGTGCCAGCAGCGTAGTGCCCGCGGGGGGCCCCGATACGCAGTATTTT	CASSVVPAGGPDTQYF
TRBJ2-5	TRBD2	few	TRBV10-3	TGTGCCATCAGCGACCGACTAGCGGCCCAAGAGACCCAGTACTTC	CAISDRLAAQETQYF
TRBJ1-2	TRBD1	-	TRBV29-1	TGCAGCGTCCCTACAGGGGAACCGAACTATGGCTACACCTTC	CSVPTGEPNYGYTF